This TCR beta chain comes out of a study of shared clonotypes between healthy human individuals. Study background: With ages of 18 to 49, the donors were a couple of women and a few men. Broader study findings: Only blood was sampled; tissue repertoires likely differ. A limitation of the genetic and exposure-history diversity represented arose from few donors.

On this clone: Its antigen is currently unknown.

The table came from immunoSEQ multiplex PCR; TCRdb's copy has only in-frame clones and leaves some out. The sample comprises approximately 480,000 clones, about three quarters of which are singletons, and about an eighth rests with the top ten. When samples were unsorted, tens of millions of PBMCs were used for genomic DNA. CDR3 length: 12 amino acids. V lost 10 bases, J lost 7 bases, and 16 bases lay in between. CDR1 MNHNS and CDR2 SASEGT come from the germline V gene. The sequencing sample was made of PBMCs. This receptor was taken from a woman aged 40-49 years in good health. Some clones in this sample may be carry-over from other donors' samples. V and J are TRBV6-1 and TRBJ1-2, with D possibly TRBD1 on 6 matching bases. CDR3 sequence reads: CAIRPTGSGYTF. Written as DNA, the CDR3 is TGTGCCATCAGGCCGACAGGCTCTGGCTACACCTTC.